This section outlines one TCR beta chain sequence together with its context. The target antigen is unknown. This record comes from a study of glioma-infiltrating T cells. Broader study findings: Tissue-blood divergence was below expectation in non-neoplastic patients, above in gliomas.

Trimming removed 8 bases at V and 7 bases at J, with 29 bases between. This CDR3 is 17 amino acids long. Germline V gene lookup returns CDR1 LGHDT and CDR2 YNNKEL (reference sequence). The iRepertoire nested amplicon-rescue multiplex PCR amplified TCR alpha and beta CDR3s from RNA. Input was roughly 95-400 ng of tissue mRNA or PBMC total RNA. Each CDR3 protein is one row after TCRdb ran MiXCR on the multiplex PCR reads. The repertoire includes 150,000 to 200,000 distinct CDR3 sequences, over 40% of them detected once, and around 4.9% sits in the top ten. The TCR was taken from a human donor with low-grade glioma or glioblastoma, undergoing nonglioma brain surgery, or in good health (not recorded which). The chain couples TRBV3-1 to TRBJ1-2; no clear D gene. The material sequenced was glioma tissue, nonneoplastic brain tissue, or PBMCs (not recorded which). CDR3 sequence (DNA): TGTGCCAGCTCACTATCCTATACTCCGGGAAAGGGTGCTGGCTACACCTTC. It specifies CASSLSYTPGKGAGYTF.